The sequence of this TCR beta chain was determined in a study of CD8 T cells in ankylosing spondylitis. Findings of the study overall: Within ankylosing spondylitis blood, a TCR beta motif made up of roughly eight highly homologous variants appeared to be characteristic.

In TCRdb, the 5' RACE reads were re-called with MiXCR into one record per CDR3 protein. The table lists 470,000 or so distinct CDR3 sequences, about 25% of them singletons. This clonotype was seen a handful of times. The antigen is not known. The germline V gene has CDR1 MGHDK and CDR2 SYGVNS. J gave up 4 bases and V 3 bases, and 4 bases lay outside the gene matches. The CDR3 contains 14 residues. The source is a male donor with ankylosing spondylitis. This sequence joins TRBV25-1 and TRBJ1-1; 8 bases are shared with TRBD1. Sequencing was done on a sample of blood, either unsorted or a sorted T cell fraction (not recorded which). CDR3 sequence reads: CASSDRGRATEAFF. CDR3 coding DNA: TGTGCCAGCAGTGACAGGGGGCGAGCCACTGAAGCTTTCTTT.